This T cell receptor beta chain came from a study of T cells after posttransplantation cyclophosphamide. Busulfan-fludarabine conditioning, marrow transplant, and cyclophosphamide on days +3 and +4 were administered. Germline V gene lookup returns CDR1 SGHNT and CDR2 YYREEE (reference sequence). The CDR3 sequence is 16 residues long. The V gene end was trimmed by 0 bases and the J gene end by 8 bases; junction bases not matched to a gene: 8. Sequencing used immunoSEQ multiplex PCR; TCRdb keeps in-frame clones, though not all of them. Altogether approximately 6,200 clones were found in the sample, and no singletons occur. This clone was found many times.

V is TRBV5-4 and J is TRBJ1-4; TRBD1 matches 9 bases. The source was PBMCs, collected after an allogeneic stem cell transplant with post-transplant cyclophosphamide. The source of this sequence is a male patient between 25 and 40 years old who received an allogeneic stem cell transplant from an unrelated donor, was CMV-positive, and had acute and chronic GVHD. Among the T cells, some may be from the graft donor. As DNA, the CDR3 is TGTGCCAGCAGCTTGGCCCCGGGACAGGGAAACGAAAAACTGTTTTTT. As protein: CASSLAPGQGNEKLFF.